These 16 T cell receptor beta chains were all obtained from the same sample, sequenced in a study of blood T cell repertoires in COVID-19. Libraries were prepared by immunoSEQ multiplex PCR; TCRdb keeps only in-frame clonotypes and omits some of them. This table has around 250,000 clones, approximately 85% appearing once. Sequenced material: peripheral blood. Source of these receptors: a human donor in a cohort sampled during active COVID-19.

V and J are TRBV6-5 and TRBJ1-3; D gene unclear. V lost 5 bases and J 4 bases, leaving 9 bases between the germline ends. This CDR3 comprises 13 residues. Per germline, CDR1 MNHEY and CDR2 SVGAGI. For the CDR3, the DNA is TGTGCCAGCAGTCCTAGACCCGGAAACACCATATATTTT. Translating gives CASSPRPGNTIYF.

In its sample, this clone was seen a few times. The rearrangement joins TRBV4-3 to TRBJ2-1, with 15 bases matching TRBD2. Losses at the gene ends were 3 bases for V and 12 bases for J; bases not matched to a gene: 6. CDR3 length: 15 residues. Per germline, CDR1 LGHNA and CDR2 YSLEER. CDR3 bases: TGCGCCAGCAGCCAGCAACCGGGACTAGCGGGGGGGCAGTTCTTC. This codes for CASSQQPGLAGGQFF.

V usage is TRBV7-9 and J usage is TRBJ1-1; TRBD1 matches 8 bases. The CDR3 runs to 12 residues. J gave up 10 bases and V 5 bases, and 6 bases lay outside the gene matches. Germline loops: CDR1 SEHNR, CDR2 FQNEAQ (reference sequence). The CDR3 loop reads CASSPPDRGAFF. CDR3 sequence (DNA): TGTGCCAGCAGCCCACCCGACAGGGGAGCTTTCTTT.

CDR3 protein: CASSQVSVDEQFF. The DNA of the CDR3 is TGCGCCAGCAGCCAAGTCTCAGTCGATGAGCAGTTCTTC. This chain joins TRBV4-1 and TRBJ2-1; D not resolved. The CDR3 is made up of 13 amino acids. CDR1 is MGHRA and CDR2 is YSYEKL in the germline V gene. Trimming took off 1 base at V and 8 bases at J, with 9 bases between the two ends.

This clone was found a few times. The rearrangement uses TRBV7-3 and TRBJ2-7; 9 bases line up with TRBD1. The germline CDR1 and CDR2 sequences are SGHTA and FQGTGA. The CDR3 covers 11 residues. V gave up 8 bases and J gave up 4 bases; unmatched junction bases: 0. The chain's CDR3 is CASGTGYEQYF. CDR3 sequence (DNA): TGTGCCAGCGGGACAGGGTACGAGCAGTACTTC.

The chain's CDR3 is CASSFRGTEAFF. The CDR3 nucleotides are TGTGCCAGCAGTTTCCGGGGCACTGAAGCTTTCTTT. V is TRBV28 and J is TRBJ1-1; D uncertain. Germline loops: CDR1 MDHEN, CDR2 SYDVKM. The CDR3 is 12 amino acids. The V and J ends lost 3 bases and 4 bases respectively, with 6 bases between them.

The J gene is TRBJ1-3, the V gene TRBV7-9; D not certain. V shed 5 bases and J shed 8 bases, with 22 bases lying between them. Germline CDR1 SEHNR, CDR2 FQNEAQ (reference sequence). The length of the CDR3 is 16 residues. The CDR3 DNA follows: TGTGCCAGCAGCATCTCGGTGGGCCTCCGTGCTTACACCATATATTTT. Amino acid sequence: CASSISVGLRAYTIYF.

This chain joins TRBV5-4 and TRBJ2-7; the match to TRBD2 covers 14 bases. V shed 5 bases and J 2 bases; nucleotides not matched to a gene: 6. The CDR3 contains 16 residues. CDR1 and CDR2 from the germline V gene are SGHNT and YYREEE (reference sequence). CDR3 sequence (DNA): TGTGCCAGCAGTCCCGGACTAGCGGGGGGACCCTACGAGCAGTACTTC. Its protein product is CASSPGLAGGPYEQYF.

CDR3 residues: CASSRGLAGYEQYF. The CDR3 coding sequence is TGTGCCAGCAGTCGGGGACTGGCAGGCTACGAGCAGTACTTC. The chain combines TRBV28 with TRBJ2-7, with D tentatively TRBD2 (6 bases). The CDR3 is made up of 14 amino acids. The germline CDR1 and CDR2 sequences are MDHEN and SYDVKM. Trimming left V 5 bases short and J 3 bases short, with 14 bases between.

V gene TRBV29-1 combines with J gene TRBJ2-3, with D possibly TRBD1 on 5 matching bases. The CDR3 spans 14 residues. Looked up from germline, CDR1 is SQVTM and CDR2 is ANQGSEA. Deletions cut 4 bases from V and 2 bases from J, with 13 bases between. The CDR3 is CSVVPPGNTDTQYF. The DNA for the CDR3 is TGCAGCGTTGTCCCCCCAGGGAACACAGATACGCAGTATTTT.

The V gene is TRBV7-9, the J gene TRBJ1-1, with a tentative D call TRBD1 (5 bases). CDR1 and CDR2 (germline): SEHNR, FQNEAQ (reference sequence). The V end lost 2 bases, the J end lost 5 bases, and 18 bases lay between the germline ends. CDR3 length: 16 amino acids. The CDR3 bases are TGTGCCAGCAGCTTAAAATTTTTGGGGGGTTTTACTGAAGCTTTCTTT. This codes for CASSLKFLGGFTEAFF.

This clone has a handful of counts. The rearrangement uses TRBV5-8 and TRBJ1-4; tentative D call: TRBD1 (6 bases). In germline, CDR1 is SGHTS, CDR2 YDEGEE. V shed 1 base and J shed 8 bases, with 12 bases lying between them. The CDR3 consists of 14 residues. The CDR3 sequence is CASSLYRDGEKLFF. CDR3 DNA: TGTGCCAGCAGCTTGTACAGGGATGGAGAAAAACTGTTTTTT.

This sequence joins TRBV28 and TRBJ2-6; no clear D gene. CDR1 and CDR2 from the germline V gene are MDHEN and SYDVKM. This CDR3 has 16 residues. The V and J ends lost 1 base and 0 bases respectively, with 7 bases between them. The CDR3 nucleotides read TGTGCCAGCAGTTTATTGGGCTTCTCTGGGGCCAACGTCCTGACTTTC. It translates to CASSLLGFSGANVLTF.

J is TRBJ1-1 and V is TRBV27; D unresolved. CDR1 is MNHEY, CDR2 SMNVEV, per germline (reference sequence). V gave up 3 bases and J gave up 4 bases, with 9 bases separating them. The CDR3 covers 13 residues. Here the CDR3 reads CASSFSESTEAFF. The CDR3 DNA reads as TGTGCCAGCAGTTTCTCGGAGAGCACTGAAGCTTTCTTT.

In DNA, the CDR3 is TGTGCCAGCTCACCGCGGGGGTCCAGAACCGGGGAGCTGTTTTTT. Translation gives CASSPRGSRTGELFF. The rearrangement uses TRBV18 and TRBJ2-2, with 7 bases aligning to TRBD2. Trimming cost V 3 bases and J 5 bases; bases outside gene matches: 6. This CDR3 is built from 15 residues. Germline CDR1 KGHSH, CDR2 LQKENI.

This clone was observed a few times. This sequence joins TRBV19 and TRBJ1-2; D uncertain. The CDR3 has 14 residues. V was clipped by 6 bases and J by 2 bases, with 13 bases between them. Per germline, CDR1 LNHDA and CDR2 SQIVND (reference sequence). CDR3 residues: CASSSQVGNYGYTF. The CDR3, as DNA: TGTGCCAGTAGCTCCCAGGTTGGAAACTATGGCTACACCTTC.